Following are 19 T cell receptor beta chains from one sample sequenced in a study of blood T cell repertoires in COVID-19 (TCRdb year 2020). The method behind the library was the immunoSEQ multiplex PCR assay. In its TCRdb copy, this immuneACCESS table keeps in-frame sequences only and misses some clones. Where compared with another copy, unresolved V genes explain less than half of these, and the others have no known cause. For this sample there are about 280,000 clones; around 85% appear just once. The ten largest clones add up to 9.5% to 11% of the sample. The source material was peripheral blood. These receptors were collected from a woman between 65 and 79 years old with acute or convalescent COVID-19.

This clone appeared a few times. The J gene is TRBJ1-6, the V gene TRBV9; unclear D gene. The CDR3 is 13 amino acids. V lost 4 bases and J 6 bases, leaving 8 bases between the germline ends. Germline V gene data show CDR1 as SGDLS and CDR2 as YYNGEE. In nucleotides, the CDR3 is TGTGCCAGCAGCTCCAGGCCTAATTCACCCCTCCACTTT. Amino acids: CASSSRPNSPLHF.

The chain joins TRBV2 to TRBJ1-4; a weak D match, TRBD1 (5 bases). V lost 4 bases to trimming and J lost 3 bases, with 9 bases between them. Per the germline V gene, CDR1 is SNHLY and CDR2 is FYNNEI. The length of the CDR3 is 14 residues. CDR3 sequence: CASSGGGANEKLFF. CDR3 DNA sequence: TGTGCCAGCAGTGGTGGAGGGGCTAATGAAAAACTGTTTTTT.

This chain connects TRBV7-9 to TRBJ1-5; 8 positions match TRBD1. Germline V gene lookup returns CDR1 SEHNR and CDR2 FQNEAQ (reference sequence). J was trimmed by 0 bases and V by 1 base; bases with no gene match: 8. The CDR3 extends over 18 amino acids. In DNA, the CDR3 is TGTGCCAGCAGCTTAGAATTGGACAGGGTACCTAGCAATCAGCCCCAGCATTTT. Translation gives CASSLELDRVPSNQPQHF.

The V gene is TRBV29-1, the J gene TRBJ2-7; 12 nucleotides agree with TRBD2. Germline CDR1 reads SQVTM; CDR2 reads ANQGSEA. Trimming took 0 bases from V and 8 from J; bases not matched to a gene: 11. The CDR3 contains 16 residues. The CDR3 sequence: CSVEDAPGLAGHQQYF. The CDR3 nucleotides are TGCAGCGTTGAAGATGCCCCGGGACTAGCGGGTCACCAGCAGTACTTC.

The chain links TRBV18 to TRBJ2-1; 11 positions agree with TRBD1. CDR1 and CDR2 from the germline V gene are KGHSH and LQKENI. There are 15 residues in the CDR3. J gave up 2 bases and V 4 bases, and 1 base lay outside the gene matches. The CDR3 reads CASSQGQGAYNEQFF. The CDR3 DNA is TGTGCCAGCTCACAGGGACAGGGGGCCTACAATGAGCAGTTCTTC.

The chain combines TRBV29-1 with TRBJ2-3, with D perhaps matching TRBD1 (6 bases). Between the trimmed V and J ends, which lost 7 bases and 2 bases, there was a span of 13 bases. CDR3 length: 13 amino acids. CDR1 SQVTM and CDR2 ANQGSEA come from the germline V gene. CDR3: CSETTGNTDTQYF. DNA of the CDR3: TGCAGCGAAACGACAGGAAACACAGATACGCAGTATTTT.

This sequence joins TRBV5-1 and TRBJ2-1, with D perhaps TRBD2 (5 bases). Trimming shortened V by 4 bases and J by 0 bases, and 11 bases separated the two germline ends. The germline V gene has CDR1 SGHRS and CDR2 YFSETQ. The CDR3 totals 15 residues. Here the CDR3 reads CASSRLGSSYNEQFF. In nucleotides, the CDR3 is TGCGCCAGCAGCAGACTGGGGAGCTCCTACAATGAGCAGTTCTTC.

This clone was seen only once. Mismatch with germline at one junction end may stem from a read error. The chain is built from TRBV24-1 and TRBJ1-2; the D gene is possibly TRBD1 (6 bases). This CDR3 comprises 13 residues. Germline V CDR1 and CDR2: KGHDR, SFDVKD. CDR3 residues: CATSVADRYGCTF. The CDR3 DNA reads TGTGCCACCAGTGTGGCGGACAGATATGGCTGCACCTTC.

This clone came up once. V usage is TRBV6-6 and J usage is TRBJ2-7; D might be TRBD1 (6 bases). Germline CDR1 MNHNY, CDR2 SVGAGI (reference sequence). Trimming cost V 5 bases and J 2 bases, with 10 bases left between them. The CDR3 consists of 13 residues. CDR3 nucleotide sequence: TGTGCCAGCAGTCAATCAGGGGCCTACGAGCAGTACTTC. It specifies CASSQSGAYEQYF.

This chain joins TRBV19 and TRBJ2-2, with a tentative D call TRBD2 (6 bases). The germline V gene encodes CDR1 LNHDA and CDR2 SQIVND (reference sequence). This CDR3 is built from 13 residues. The ends were cut back, 3 bases at V and 6 bases at J, with 8 bases in the middle. The CDR3 is CASSMREAGELFF. CDR3 DNA: TGTGCCAGTAGTATGAGGGAGGCCGGGGAGCTGTTTTTT.

This clone was recorded once. This chain joins TRBV20-1 and TRBJ2-3; 7 bases match TRBD1. V shed 3 bases and J 2 bases; nucleotides not matched to a gene: 5. This CDR3 is built from 14 residues. Germline V lookup: CDR1 DFQATT, CDR2 SNEGSKA (reference sequence). The CDR3 nucleotides are TGCAGTGCTAGTCCGACAGGGTACACAGATACGCAGTATTTT. Its protein is CSASPTGYTDTQYF.

J is TRBJ2-3 and V is TRBV6-5; 12 bases match TRBD1. The CDR3 is made up of 14 amino acids. V lost 8 bases to trimming and J lost 4 bases; unmatched junction nucleotides: 4. Looked up from germline, CDR1 is MNHEY and CDR2 is SVGAGI. The CDR3 protein is CASGTGGWSDTQYF. Here the CDR3 DNA reads TGTGCCAGCGGGACAGGGGGCTGGTCAGATACGCAGTATTTT.

The chain carries TRBV11-1 and TRBJ2-7; no clear D. The CDR3 is made up of 13 amino acids. The germline gives CDR1 SGHAT, CDR2 FQDESV (reference sequence). With 4 bases removed from V and 6 bases from J, the gap between germline ends came to 13 bases. Here the CDR3 DNA reads TGTGCCAGCAGCTCTAACCTAGTGGGCGAGCAGTACTTC. Encoded protein: CASSSNLVGEQYF.

This sequence joins TRBV6-1 and TRBJ1-1; 9 bases map to TRBD1. Trimming cost V 3 bases and J 3 bases; bases outside gene matches: 5. The CDR3 contains 15 residues. The germline CDR1 and CDR2 sequences are MNHNS and SASEGT. In DNA form, the CDR3 reads TGTGCCAGCAGTGACCAGACAGGGGGTGACACTGAAGCTTTCTTT. It codes for CASSDQTGGDTEAFF.

V is TRBV2 and J is TRBJ2-7; D unclear. CDR3 length: 11 amino acids. The V gene's germline CDR1 is SNHLY and CDR2 FYNNEI. V was trimmed by 7 bases and J by 2 bases, leaving 6 bases between them. In DNA, the CDR3 is TGTGCCAGCAAGAACACCTACGAGCAGTACTTC. It yields the protein CASKNTYEQYF.

The chain joins TRBV5-5 to TRBJ1-1, with 9 bases fitting TRBD1. Looked up from germline, CDR1 is SGHKS and CDR2 is YYEKEE (reference sequence). With V trimmed by 4 bases and J by 4 bases, 8 bases remained unmatched. This CDR3 contains 15 residues. CDR3 nucleotides: TGTGCCAGCAGCACCGAGAACAGGGGGCTCACTGAAGCTTTCTTT. Amino acids: CASSTENRGLTEAFF.

J is TRBJ2-1 and V is TRBV2; 7 bases are shared with TRBD1. The CDR3 is 15 residues long. J gave up 3 bases and V 2 bases, and 4 bases lay outside the gene matches. The germline gives CDR1 SNHLY, CDR2 FYNNEI. The CDR3 bases are TGTGCCAGCAGTGAAACAGGGGCGGGCTACAATGAGCAGTTCTTC. Amino acids: CASSETGAGYNEQFF.

This rearrangement joins TRBV4-1 to TRBJ2-5, with D maybe TRBD1 (6 bases). Trimming removed 4 bases at V and 1 base at J, with 16 bases between. The CDR3 runs 16 residues. Germline loops: CDR1 MGHRA, CDR2 YSYEKL. The CDR3 is CASSRSLGAAQETQYF. The CDR3 DNA reads TGCGCCAGCAGCCGATCACTGGGGGCGGCCCAAGAGACCCAGTACTTC.

Written as DNA, the CDR3 is TGTGCCAGCAGCTTAAGAGCAGGCTCGAACACCGGGGAGCTGTTTTTT. This gives the protein CASSLRAGSNTGELFF. The chain uses TRBV5-4 and TRBJ2-2, with D unclear. Germline-derived CDR1 and CDR2 are SGHNT and YYREEE (reference sequence). The ends were cut back, 2 bases at V and 0 bases at J, with 11 bases in the middle. This CDR3 comprises 16 residues.